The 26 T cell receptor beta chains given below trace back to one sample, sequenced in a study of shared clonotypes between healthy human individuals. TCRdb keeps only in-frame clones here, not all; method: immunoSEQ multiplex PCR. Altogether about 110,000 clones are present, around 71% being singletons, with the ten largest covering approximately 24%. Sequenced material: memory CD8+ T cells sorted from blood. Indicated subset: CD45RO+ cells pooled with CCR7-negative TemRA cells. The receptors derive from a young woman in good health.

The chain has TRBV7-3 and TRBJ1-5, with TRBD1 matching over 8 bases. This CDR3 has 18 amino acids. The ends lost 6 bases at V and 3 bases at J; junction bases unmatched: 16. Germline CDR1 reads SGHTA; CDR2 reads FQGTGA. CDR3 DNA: TGTGCCAGCAGTCTCCTGCCCCCCAGGGGGCGGTACAATCAGCCCCAGCATTTT. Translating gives CASSLLPPRGRYNQPQHF.

CDR3 nucleotide sequence: TGTGCCAGCAGTGAAGCCCCGGGACAGGTCTGGGATCAGCCCCAGCATTTT. Translating it yields CASSEAPGQVWDQPQHF. The chain employs TRBV6-1 and TRBJ1-5, with 8 positions matching TRBD1. CDR1 MNHNS and CDR2 SASEGT come from the germline V gene. The CDR3 has 17 amino acids. V trimming: 0 bases; J trimming: 5 bases; junction bases outside the gene matches: 9.

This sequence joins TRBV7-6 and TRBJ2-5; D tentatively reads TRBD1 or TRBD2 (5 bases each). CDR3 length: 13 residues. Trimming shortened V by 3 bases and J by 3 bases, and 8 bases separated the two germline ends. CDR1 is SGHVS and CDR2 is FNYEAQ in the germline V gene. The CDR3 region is CASSFGTEETQYF. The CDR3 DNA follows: TGTGCCAGCAGCTTCGGGACCGAAGAGACCCAGTACTTC. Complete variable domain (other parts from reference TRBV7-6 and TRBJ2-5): GAGVSQSPRYKVTKRGQDVALRCDPISGHVSLYWYRQALGQGPEFLTYFNYEAQQDKSGLPNDRFSAERPEGSISTLTIQRTEQRDSAMYRCASSFGTEETQYFGPGTRLLVL.

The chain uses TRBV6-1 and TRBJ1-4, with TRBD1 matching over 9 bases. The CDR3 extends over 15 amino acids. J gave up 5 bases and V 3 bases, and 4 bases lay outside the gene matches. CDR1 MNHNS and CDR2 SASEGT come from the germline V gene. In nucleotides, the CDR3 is TGTGCCAGCAGTGACCCCGGGACAGGGAATGAAAAACTGTTTTTT. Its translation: CASSDPGTGNEKLFF.

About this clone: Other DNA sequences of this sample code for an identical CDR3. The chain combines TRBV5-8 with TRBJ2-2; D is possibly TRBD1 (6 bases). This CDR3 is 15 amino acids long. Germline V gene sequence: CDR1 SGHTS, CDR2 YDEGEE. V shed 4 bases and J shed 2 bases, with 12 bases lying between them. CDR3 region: CASSTGTTNTGELFF. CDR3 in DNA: TGTGCCAGCAGCACCGGGACAACCAACACCGGGGAGCTGTTTTTT. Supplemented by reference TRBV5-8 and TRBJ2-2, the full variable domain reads EAGVTQSPTHLIKTRGQQATLRCSPISGHTSVYWYQQALGLGLQFLLWYDEGEERNRGNFPPRFSGRQFPNYSSELNVNALELEDSALYLCASSTGTTNTGELFFGEGSRLTVL.

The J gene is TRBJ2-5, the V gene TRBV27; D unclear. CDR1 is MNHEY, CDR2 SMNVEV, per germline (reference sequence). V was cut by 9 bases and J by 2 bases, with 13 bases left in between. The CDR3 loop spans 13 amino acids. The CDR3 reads CASQPQKQETQYF. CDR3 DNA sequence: TGTGCCAGTCAACCCCAGAAGCAAGAGACCCAGTACTTC.

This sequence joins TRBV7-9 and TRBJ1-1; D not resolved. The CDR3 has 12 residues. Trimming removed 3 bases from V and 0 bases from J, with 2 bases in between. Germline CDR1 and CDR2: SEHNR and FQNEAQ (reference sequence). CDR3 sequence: CASSFLNTEAFF. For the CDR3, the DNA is TGTGCCAGCAGCTTTCTGAACACTGAAGCTTTCTTT.

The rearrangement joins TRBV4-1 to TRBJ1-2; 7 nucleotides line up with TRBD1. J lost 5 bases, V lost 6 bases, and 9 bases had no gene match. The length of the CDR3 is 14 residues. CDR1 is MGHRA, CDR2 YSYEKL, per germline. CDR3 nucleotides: TGCGCCAGCAGGCAGCCGGGACAGAATTATGGCTACACCTTC. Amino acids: CASRQPGQNYGYTF.

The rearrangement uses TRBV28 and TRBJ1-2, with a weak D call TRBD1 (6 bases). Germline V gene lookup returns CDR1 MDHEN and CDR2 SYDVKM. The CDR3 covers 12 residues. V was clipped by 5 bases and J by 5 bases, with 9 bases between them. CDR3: CASSRGQYGYTF. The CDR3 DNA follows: TGTGCCAGCAGTCGAGGACAGTATGGCTACACCTTC.

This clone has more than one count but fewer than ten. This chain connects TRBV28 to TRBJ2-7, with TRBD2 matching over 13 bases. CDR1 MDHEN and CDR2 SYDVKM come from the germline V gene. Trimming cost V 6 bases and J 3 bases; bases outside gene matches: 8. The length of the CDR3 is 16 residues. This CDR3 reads CASSDPGTSGNYEQYF. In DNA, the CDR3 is TGTGCCAGCAGCGACCCCGGGACTAGCGGGAACTACGAGCAGTACTTC.

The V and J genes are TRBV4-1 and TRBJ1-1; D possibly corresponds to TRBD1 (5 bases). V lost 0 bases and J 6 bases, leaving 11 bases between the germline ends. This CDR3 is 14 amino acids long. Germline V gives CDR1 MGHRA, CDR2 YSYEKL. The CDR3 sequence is CASSQDSGPSEAFF. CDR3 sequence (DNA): TGCGCCAGCAGCCAAGATTCGGGGCCATCTGAAGCTTTCTTT.

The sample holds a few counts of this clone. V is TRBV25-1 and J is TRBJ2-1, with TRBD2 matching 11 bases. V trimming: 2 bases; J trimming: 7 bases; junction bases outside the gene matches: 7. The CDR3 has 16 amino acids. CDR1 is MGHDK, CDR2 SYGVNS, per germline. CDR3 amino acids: CASSEGIAGGSNEQFF. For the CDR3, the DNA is TGTGCCAGCAGTGAAGGGATAGCGGGAGGGAGTAATGAGCAGTTCTTC.

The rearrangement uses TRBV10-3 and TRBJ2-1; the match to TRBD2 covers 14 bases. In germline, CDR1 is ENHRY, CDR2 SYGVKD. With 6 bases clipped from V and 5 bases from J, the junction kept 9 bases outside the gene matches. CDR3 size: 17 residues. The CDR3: CAIRGTSGSIKDNEQFF. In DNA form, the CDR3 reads TGTGCCATCAGGGGGACTAGCGGGAGTATCAAGGACAATGAGCAGTTCTTC.

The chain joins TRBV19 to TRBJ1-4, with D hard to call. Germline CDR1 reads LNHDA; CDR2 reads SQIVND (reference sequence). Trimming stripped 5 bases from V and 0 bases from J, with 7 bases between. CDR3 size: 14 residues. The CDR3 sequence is CASSPRATNEKLFF. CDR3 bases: TGTGCCAGTAGTCCACGGGCAACTAATGAAAAACTGTTTTTT. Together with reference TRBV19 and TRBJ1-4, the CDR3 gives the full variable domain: DGGITQSPKYLFRKEGQNVTLSCEQNLNHDAMYWYRQDPGQGLRLIYYSQIVNDFQKGDIAEGYSVSREKKESFPLTVTSAQKNPTAFYLCASSPRATNEKLFFGSGTQLSVL.

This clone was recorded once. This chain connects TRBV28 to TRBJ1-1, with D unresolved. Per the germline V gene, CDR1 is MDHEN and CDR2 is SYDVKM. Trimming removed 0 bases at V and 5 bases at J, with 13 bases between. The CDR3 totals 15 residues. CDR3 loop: CASSLWAGMETEAFF. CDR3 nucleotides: TGTGCCAGCAGTTTATGGGCAGGTATGGAGACTGAAGCTTTCTTT.

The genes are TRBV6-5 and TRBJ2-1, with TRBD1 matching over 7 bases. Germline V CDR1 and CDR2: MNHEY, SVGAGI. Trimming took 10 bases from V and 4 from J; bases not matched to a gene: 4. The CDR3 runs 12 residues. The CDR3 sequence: CATGGFYNEQFF. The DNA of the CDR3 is TGTGCCACAGGGGGATTTTACAATGAGCAGTTCTTC.

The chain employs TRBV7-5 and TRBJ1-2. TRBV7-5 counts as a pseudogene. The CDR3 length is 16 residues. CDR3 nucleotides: TGTGTCAGAAGCGAAGCCCAAACCTTCTCGAACTATGGCTACACCTTC. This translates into CVRSEAQTFSNYGYTF.

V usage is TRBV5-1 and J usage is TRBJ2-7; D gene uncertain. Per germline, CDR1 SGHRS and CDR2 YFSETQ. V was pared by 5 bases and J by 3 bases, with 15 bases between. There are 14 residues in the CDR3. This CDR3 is CASRPRAHYYEQYF. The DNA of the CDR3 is TGCGCCAGCAGACCACGGGCCCATTACTACGAGCAGTACTTC.

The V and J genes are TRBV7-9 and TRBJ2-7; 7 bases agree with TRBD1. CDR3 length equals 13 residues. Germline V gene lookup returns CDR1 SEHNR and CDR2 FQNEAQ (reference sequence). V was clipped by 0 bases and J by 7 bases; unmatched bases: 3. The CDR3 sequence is CASSLAAGGEQYF. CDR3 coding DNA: TGTGCCAGCAGCTTAGCAGCAGGGGGAGAGCAGTACTTC.

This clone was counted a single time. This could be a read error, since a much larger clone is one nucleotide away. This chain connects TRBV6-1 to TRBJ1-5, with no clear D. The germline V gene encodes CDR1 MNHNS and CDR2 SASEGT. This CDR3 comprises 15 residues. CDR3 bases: TGTGCCAGCACCAATGGGCCCGAAGCCAATCGGCCCCAGCATTTT. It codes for CASTNGPEANRPQHF.

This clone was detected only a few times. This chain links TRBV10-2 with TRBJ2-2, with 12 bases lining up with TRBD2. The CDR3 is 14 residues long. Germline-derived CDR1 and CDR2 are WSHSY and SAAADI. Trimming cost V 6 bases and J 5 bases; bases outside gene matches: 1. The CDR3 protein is CASRTSGGTGELFF. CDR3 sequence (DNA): TGCGCCAGCAGGACTAGCGGGGGAACCGGGGAGCTGTTTTTT.

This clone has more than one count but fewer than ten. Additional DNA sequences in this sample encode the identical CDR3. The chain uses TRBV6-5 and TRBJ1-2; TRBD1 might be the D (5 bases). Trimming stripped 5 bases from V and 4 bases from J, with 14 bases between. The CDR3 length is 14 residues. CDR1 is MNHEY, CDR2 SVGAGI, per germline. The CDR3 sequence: CASSPGGGPYGYTF. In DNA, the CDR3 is TGTGCCAGCAGTCCCGGGGGAGGTCCCTATGGCTACACCTTC.

Here the CDR3 reads CASSIGTSGATYEQYF. The CDR3 coding sequence is TGTGCCAGTAGTATAGGGACTAGCGGGGCAACCTACGAGCAGTACTTC. The chain is built from TRBV19 and TRBJ2-7; 12 bases are shared with TRBD2. The germline CDR1 and CDR2 sequences are LNHDA and SQIVND (reference sequence). The CDR3 consists of 16 residues. J was trimmed by 2 bases and V by 1 base; bases with no gene match: 3.

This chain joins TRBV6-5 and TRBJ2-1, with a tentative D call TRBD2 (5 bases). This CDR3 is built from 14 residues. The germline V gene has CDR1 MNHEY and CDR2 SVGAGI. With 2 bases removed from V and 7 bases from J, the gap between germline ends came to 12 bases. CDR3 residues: CASSYDTAANEQFF. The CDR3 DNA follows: TGTGCCAGCAGTTACGATACAGCGGCAAATGAGCAGTTCTTC.

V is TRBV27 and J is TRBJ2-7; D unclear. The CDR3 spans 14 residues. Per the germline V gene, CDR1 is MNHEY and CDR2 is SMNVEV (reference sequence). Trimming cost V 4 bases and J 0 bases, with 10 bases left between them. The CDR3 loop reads CASSSPGRSYEQYF. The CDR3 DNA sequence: TGTGCCAGCAGTTCGCCGGGTCGCTCCTACGAGCAGTACTTC.

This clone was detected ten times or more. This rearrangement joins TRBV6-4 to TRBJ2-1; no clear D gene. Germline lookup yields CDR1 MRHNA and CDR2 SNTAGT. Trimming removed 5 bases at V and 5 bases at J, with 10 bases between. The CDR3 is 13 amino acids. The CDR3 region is CASSTDGNNEQFF. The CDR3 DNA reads TGTGCCAGCAGTACGGACGGCAACAATGAGCAGTTCTTC.